The 8 T cell receptor beta chains in this list originate from one sample, sequenced in a study of blood T cell repertoires in COVID-19. Profiling relied on immunoSEQ multiplex PCR, and the TCRdb table lists in-frame clones only, not all of them. This table has about 86,000 clones, over 80% appearing once. Sequences were obtained from peripheral blood. The receptor set was obtained from a man between 45 and 60 years old with acute or convalescent COVID-19.

This clone has more than one count but fewer than ten. This chain links TRBV13 with TRBJ2-7; TRBD1 aligns across 10 bases. V lost 4 bases to trimming and J lost 6 bases; unmatched junction nucleotides: 9. The germline V gene encodes CDR1 PRHDT and CDR2 FYEKMQ (reference sequence). CDR3 length equals 15 residues. The CDR3, as DNA: TGTGCCAGCAGCTCTTCTCGACAGGGGGCAATCGAGCAGTACTTC. Its protein is CASSSSRQGAIEQYF.

This chain connects TRBV2 to TRBJ2-1; TRBD2 is a possible D gene (5 bases). Trimming cost V 6 bases and J 10 bases, with 7 bases left between them. The CDR3 is made up of 10 amino acids. Germline lookup yields CDR1 SNHLY and CDR2 FYNNEI. The CDR3 protein is CASRKREQFF. CDR3 nucleotide sequence: TGTGCCAGCAGAAAGCGGGAGCAGTTCTTC.

The gene calls are TRBV28 and TRBJ1-2, with D perhaps matching TRBD1 (6 bases). The V end lost 5 bases, the J end lost 2 bases, and 15 bases lay between the germline ends. Germline V gives CDR1 MDHEN, CDR2 SYDVKM. CDR3 size: 15 residues. For the CDR3, the DNA is TGTGCCAGCAGTCAACAGGGTTCGTTGAACTATGGCTACACCTTC. As protein: CASSQQGSLNYGYTF.

This sequence joins TRBV4-2 and TRBJ2-1; D remains unclear. The CDR3 contains 14 residues. The V end lost 0 bases, the J end lost 4 bases, and 7 bases lay between the germline ends. Germline CDR1 and CDR2: LGHNA and YNFKEQ. The CDR3 spells CASSQDRPYNEQFF. Written as DNA, the CDR3 is TGTGCCAGCAGCCAAGATCGTCCTTACAATGAGCAGTTCTTC.

The V and J genes are TRBV7-2 and TRBJ1-1; a weak D match, TRBD1 (6 bases). CDR1 is SGHTA, CDR2 FQGNSA, per germline. Trimming pared 2 bases from V and 5 bases from J, leaving 15 bases between. This CDR3 is built from 15 residues. The CDR3 sequence: CASSLRAGEGTEAFF. The CDR3 DNA reads as TGTGCCAGCAGCTTACGGGCAGGGGAGGGAACTGAAGCTTTCTTT.

V is TRBV5-1 and J is TRBJ2-7; D not resolved. Trimming shortened V by 1 base and J by 2 bases, and 4 bases separated the two germline ends. The CDR3 runs to 12 residues. CDR1 is SGHRS and CDR2 is YFSETQ in the germline V gene. The CDR3 DNA sequence: TGCGCCAGCAGCTTGCCCGCCTACGAGCAGTACTTC. This sequence encodes CASSLPAYEQYF.

V is TRBV4-3 and J is TRBJ2-1; a possible D gene is TRBD1 (6 bases). The CDR3 consists of 16 residues. Germline V gene data show CDR1 as LGHNA and CDR2 as YSLEER. Deletions cut 0 bases from V and 7 bases from J, with 16 bases between. CDR3 nucleotides: TGCGCCAGCAGCCAAGATCGGGCAGGGGTTAGTAATGAGCAGTTCTTC. It translates to CASSQDRAGVSNEQFF.

The V gene is TRBV1, the J gene TRBJ1-2; no check of the table's D call, TRBD1, against the DNA was made. TRBV1 is a documented pseudogene. The CDR3 has 15 amino acids. Here the CDR3 reads CTSRSGGTGFYGYTF. CDR3 bases: TGCACCAGCAGGAGCGGAGGGACAGGGTTCTATGGCTACACCTTC.